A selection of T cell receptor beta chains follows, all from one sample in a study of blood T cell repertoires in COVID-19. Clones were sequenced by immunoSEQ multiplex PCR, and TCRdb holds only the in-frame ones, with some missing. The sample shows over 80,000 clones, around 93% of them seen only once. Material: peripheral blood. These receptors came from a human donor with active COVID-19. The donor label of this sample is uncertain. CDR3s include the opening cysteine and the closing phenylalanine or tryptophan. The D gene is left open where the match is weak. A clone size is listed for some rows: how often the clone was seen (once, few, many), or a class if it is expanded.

CDR3 DNA: TGTGCCAGCACCCCGGGCGGGGGCCAAGAGACCCAGTACTTC
CDR3 protein: CASTPGGGQETQYF
J gene: TRBJ2-5
clone size: -
V gene: TRBV11-2
D gene: TRBD2

CDR3 DNA: TGTGCCAGCAGCGGGACAGGGGGTAATCAGCCCCAGCATTTT
CDR3 protein: CASSGTGGNQPQHF
J gene: TRBJ1-5
clone size: -
V gene: TRBV9
D gene: TRBD1

CDR3 DNA: TGTGCCAGCAGCCACAGGGAAGGACAGCTAGCCAAAAACATTCAGTACTTC
CDR3 protein: CASSHREGQLAKNIQYF
J gene: TRBJ2-4
clone size: -
V gene: TRBV5-6
D gene: -

CDR3 DNA: TGTGCCAGCAGCCGGAGAGGCAGTGGAAACACCATATATTTT
CDR3 protein: CASSRRGSGNTIYF
J gene: TRBJ1-3
clone size: -
V gene: TRBV7-2
D gene: -

CDR3 DNA: TGTGCCAGCAGTTCGGGGGGTTCCTACGAGCAGTACTTC
CDR3 protein: CASSSGGSYEQYF
J gene: TRBJ2-7
clone size: -
V gene: TRBV12-3/TRBV12-4
D gene: TRBD2

CDR3 DNA: TGTGCCAGCAGTGAAGCGCGGGGGTTTCAGACCCAGTACTTC
CDR3 protein: CASSEARGFQTQYF
J gene: TRBJ2-5
clone size: -
V gene: TRBV2
D gene: TRBD2

CDR3 DNA: TGTGCCAGCAGCCCCACCGGGGTGTATAGCAATCAGCCCCAGCATTTT
CDR3 protein: CASSPTGVYSNQPQHF
J gene: TRBJ1-5
clone size: -
V gene: TRBV27
D gene: -

CDR3 DNA: TGTGCCAGCAGCCTACGACTAGCGGGGTACAATGAGCAGTTCTTC
CDR3 protein: CASSLRLAGYNEQFF
J gene: TRBJ2-1
clone size: -
V gene: TRBV7-3
D gene: TRBD2

CDR3 DNA: TGTGCCAGTAGTATAGTGGGGGAGGGAGAGACCCAGTACTTC
CDR3 protein: CASSIVGEGETQYF
J gene: TRBJ2-5
clone size: -
V gene: TRBV19
D gene: TRBD2

CDR3 DNA: TGCGCCAGCAGCACGGGGGACGGCTCCTACGAGCAGTACTTC
CDR3 protein: CASSTGDGSYEQYF
J gene: TRBJ2-7
clone size: -
V gene: TRBV5-1
D gene: -

CDR3 DNA: TGTGCCAGCAGTTTAGTGCGCGGGGGGCACCAAGAGACCCAGTACTTC
CDR3 protein: CASSLVRGGHQETQYF
J gene: TRBJ2-5
clone size: -
V gene: TRBV28
D gene: TRBD2

CDR3 DNA: TGCGCCAGCAGTCATTTGGAATACCGGGAGACTAATTCACCCCTCCACTTT
CDR3 protein: CASSHLEYRETNSPLHF
J gene: TRBJ1-6
clone size: -
V gene: TRBV23-1
D gene: -

CDR3 DNA: TGTGCCAGCAGCTCAAGGGGAGGGTTGGGTGGCTACACCTTC
CDR3 protein: CASSSRGGLGGYTF
J gene: TRBJ1-2
clone size: -
V gene: TRBV2
D gene: -

CDR3 DNA: TGTGCCAGTAGTGCCAGCGGGCACTGGGGGTACAATGAGCAGTTCTTC
CDR3 protein: CASSASGHWGYNEQFF
J gene: TRBJ2-1
clone size: -
V gene: TRBV19
D gene: -

CDR3 DNA: TGTGCCAGCAGCGGAGGGGTGAACACTGAAGCTTTCTTT
CDR3 protein: CASSGGVNTEAFF
J gene: TRBJ1-1
clone size: -
V gene: TRBV6-5
D gene: -

CDR3 DNA: TGTGCCAGCAGCTTAAACAGGGGCGCGAACACCGGGGAGCTGTTTTTT
CDR3 protein: CASSLNRGANTGELFF
J gene: TRBJ2-2
clone size: -
V gene: TRBV11-3
D gene: TRBD1

CDR3 DNA: TGTGCCAGCACCCGGCCCGAGGGCACAGATACGCAGTATTTT
CDR3 protein: CASTRPEGTDTQYF
J gene: TRBJ2-3
clone size: -
V gene: TRBV7-9
D gene: -

CDR3 DNA: TGTGCCATCAGTGAGTCGTCGGGGGTCGAGACCCAGTACTTC
CDR3 protein: CAISESSGVETQYF
J gene: TRBJ2-5
clone size: -
V gene: TRBV10-3
D gene: -

CDR3 DNA: TGTGCCAGCAGCCCACAGGGGGAGGCGGCCAAAAACATTCAGTACTTC
CDR3 protein: CASSPQGEAAKNIQYF
J gene: TRBJ2-4
clone size: -
V gene: TRBV3-1/TRBV3-2
D gene: TRBD1

CDR3 DNA: TGTGCCAGCAGTTATTTGGGGCCGCGGACTGAAGCTTTCTTT
CDR3 protein: CASSYLGPRTEAFF
J gene: TRBJ1-1
clone size: -
V gene: TRBV6-5
D gene: -

CDR3 DNA: TGTGCCAGCAGCAGGACAGGGGTTGGCTACACCTTC
CDR3 protein: CASSRTGVGYTF
J gene: TRBJ1-2
clone size: -
V gene: TRBV5-6
D gene: TRBD1

CDR3 DNA: TGTGCCAGCAGCAGCGACAGTTCGGCCGGGGAGCTGTTTTTT
CDR3 protein: CASSSDSSAGELFF
J gene: TRBJ2-2
clone size: few
V gene: TRBV7-9
D gene: -

CDR3 DNA: TGTGCCAGCAGTTTAAGGGCAGGGGGCTCCTACGAGCAGTACTTC
CDR3 protein: CASSLRAGGSYEQYF
J gene: TRBJ2-7
clone size: -
V gene: TRBV28
D gene: TRBD1

CDR3 DNA: TGTGCCAGTAGAGACAGGCCAAATTATGGCTACACCTTC
CDR3 protein: CASRDRPNYGYTF
J gene: TRBJ1-2
clone size: -
V gene: TRBV19
D gene: -

CDR3 DNA: TGTGCCAGCAGCCATCAGGGGGGAAACACTGAAGCTTTCTTT
CDR3 protein: CASSHQGGNTEAFF
J gene: TRBJ1-1
clone size: -
V gene: TRBV7-9
D gene: TRBD1

CDR3 DNA: TGCACCAGCAGCCAAGACCGTACCGGGGGGCAGTTCTTC
CDR3 protein: CTSSQDRTGGQFF
J gene: TRBJ2-1
clone size: once
V gene: TRBV1
D gene: -

CDR3 DNA: TGTGCCAGCAGCGTACTCAGCGAGCACGGGGAGCTGTTTTTT
CDR3 protein: CASSVLSEHGELFF
J gene: TRBJ2-2
clone size: once
V gene: TRBV9
D gene: -

CDR3 DNA: TGTGCCAGCAGCCTCGGGGGGGGAGGAGAGACCCAGTACTTC
CDR3 protein: CASSLGGGGETQYF
J gene: TRBJ2-5
clone size: once
V gene: TRBV3-1/TRBV3-2
D gene: TRBD2

CDR3 DNA: TGCGCCAGCAGCCCTCCCTTGGTAGCGAGAGACACCGGGGAGCTGTTTTTT
CDR3 protein: CASSPPLVARDTGELFF
J gene: TRBJ2-2
clone size: -
V gene: TRBV5-1
D gene: -

CDR3 DNA: TGTGCCAGCAGCTTAGGGACACCTACCTTAGATACCGGGGAGCTGTTTTTT
CDR3 protein: CASSLGTPTLDTGELFF
J gene: TRBJ2-2
clone size: -
V gene: TRBV7-8
D gene: -

CDR3 DNA: TGTGCCAGCAGAAGCAGGGTTGGCTACACCTTC
CDR3 protein: CASRSRVGYTF
J gene: TRBJ1-2
clone size: -
V gene: TRBV6-4
D gene: -

CDR3 DNA: TGTGCCAGCAGCCCCCTGGGGGGGGGAAGCACAGATACGCAGTATTTT
CDR3 protein: CASSPLGGGSTDTQYF
J gene: TRBJ2-3
clone size: -
V gene: TRBV7-3
D gene: TRBD2

CDR3 DNA: TGTGCCAGTGAGACGGGGTCCTACAATGAGCAGTTCTTC
CDR3 protein: CASETGSYNEQFF
J gene: TRBJ2-1
clone size: -
V gene: TRBV19
D gene: -

CDR3 DNA: TGTGCCAGCAGTTACTTGGCCCGCATCTCTTACGAGCAGTACTTC
CDR3 protein: CASSYLARISYEQYF
J gene: TRBJ2-7
clone size: -
V gene: TRBV6-2/TRBV6-3
D gene: -

CDR3 DNA: TGTGCCAGCAGCTTAGATCCCGGGGTAGCTGGCTACACCTTC
CDR3 protein: CASSLDPGVAGYTF
J gene: TRBJ1-2
clone size: -
V gene: TRBV11-1
D gene: -

CDR3 DNA: TGTGCCAGCAGCCTTAGGACTCCCGGAGGCAATCAGCCCCAGCATTTT
CDR3 protein: CASSLRTPGGNQPQHF
J gene: TRBJ1-5
clone size: -
V gene: TRBV3-1/TRBV3-2
D gene: -

CDR3 DNA: TGCAGCGGCCTAATAGCGGGAAAGACCCAGTACTTC
CDR3 protein: CSGLIAGKTQYF
J gene: TRBJ2-5
clone size: -
V gene: TRBV29-1
D gene: TRBD2

CDR3 DNA: TGTGCCATCAGCAAGGGGACAGGGGGATCCTACGAGCAGTACTTC
CDR3 protein: CAISKGTGGSYEQYF
J gene: TRBJ2-7
clone size: -
V gene: TRBV10-3
D gene: TRBD1

CDR3 DNA: TGTGCCAGCAGTTATGGGACAGGGAGTCAGCCCCAGCATTTT
CDR3 protein: CASSYGTGSQPQHF
J gene: TRBJ1-5
clone size: -
V gene: TRBV6-5
D gene: TRBD1

CDR3 DNA: TGTGCCAGCAGTTTCAGGGGGGCGCCTGAAGCTTTCTTT
CDR3 protein: CASSFRGAPEAFF
J gene: TRBJ1-1
clone size: -
V gene: TRBV12-3/TRBV12-4
D gene: TRBD1

CDR3 DNA: TGTGCCAGCAGTGAGGGTCCGAGGATAAACACTGAAGCTTTCTTT
CDR3 protein: CASSEGPRINTEAFF
J gene: TRBJ1-1
clone size: -
V gene: TRBV25-1
D gene: -

CDR3 DNA: TGCGCCAGCAGCCTTCAAGGGGCTAGCGGGGGGGCCGGGGAGACCCAGTACTTC
CDR3 protein: CASSLQGASGGAGETQYF
J gene: TRBJ2-5
clone size: -
V gene: TRBV4-3
D gene: TRBD2

CDR3 DNA: TGTGCCAGCAGCCAAGGCCCACAGGGGAGGTACGAGCAGTACTTC
CDR3 protein: CASSQGPQGRYEQYF
J gene: TRBJ2-7
clone size: -
V gene: TRBV3-1/TRBV3-2
D gene: -

CDR3 DNA: TGTGCCAGCACCCGGACAGGGGTCGACTACGAGCAGTACTTC
CDR3 protein: CASTRTGVDYEQYF
J gene: TRBJ2-7
clone size: -
V gene: TRBV27
D gene: TRBD1

CDR3 DNA: TGTGCCAGCAGCTTAGTGGGGCGGAATGAGCAGTTCTTC
CDR3 protein: CASSLVGRNEQFF
J gene: TRBJ2-1
clone size: -
V gene: TRBV7-9
D gene: -

CDR3 DNA: TGTGCCAGCAGTGCAACTAGCGGGGGGACAACAGATACGCAGTATTTT
CDR3 protein: CASSATSGGTTDTQYF
J gene: TRBJ2-3
clone size: -
V gene: TRBV6-1
D gene: TRBD2